A selection of T cell receptor beta chains follows, all from one sample in a study of blood T cell repertoires in COVID-19. The method was immunoSEQ multiplex PCR; TCRdb's version includes in-frame clones alone and lacks a portion of them. The sample has fewer than 200,000 clones, roughly 84% seen once; the top ten hold roughly 9.2%. The source material was peripheral blood. These receptors were taken from a woman older than 75 with active or convalescent COVID-19. The CDR3 runs from the conserved cysteine through the conserved F or W. Each record gives: D gene, J gene, V gene, CDR3 DNA, CDR3 protein. A D gene is named only where the DNA matches it firmly.

d_gene: .
j_gene: TRBJ1-1
v_gene: TRBV10-1
CDR3nt: TGCGCCAGCAGTGAGTCTAGGGTCGGGGTTACTGAAGCTTTCTTT
CDR3aa: CASSESRVGVTEAFF

d_gene: .
j_gene: TRBJ2-1
v_gene: TRBV6-1
CDR3nt: TGTGCCAGCAGTGAAGACCAGCGACCATACAATGAGCAGTTCTTC
CDR3aa: CASSEDQRPYNEQFF

d_gene: TRBD1
j_gene: TRBJ2-7
v_gene: TRBV18
CDR3nt: TGTGCCAGCTCACCATCGACAGGGAGCGAGCAGTACTTC
CDR3aa: CASSPSTGSEQYF

d_gene: .
j_gene: TRBJ1-5
v_gene: TRBV6-5
CDR3nt: TGTGCCAGCAGTTCGGACAGAGGTAGCAATCAGCCCCAGCATTTT
CDR3aa: CASSSDRGSNQPQHF

d_gene: .
j_gene: TRBJ1-4
v_gene: TRBV27
CDR3nt: TGTGCCAGCAGTTTAGGGGGGGGTCTTGGGGTCGAAAAACTGTTTTTT
CDR3aa: CASSLGGGLGVEKLFF

d_gene: .
j_gene: TRBJ1-1
v_gene: TRBV5-6
CDR3nt: TGTGCCAGCAGCATGATACAGACAGGTCGGACTGAAGCTTTCTTT
CDR3aa: CASSMIQTGRTEAFF

d_gene: TRBD1
j_gene: TRBJ1-4
v_gene: TRBV9
CDR3nt: TGTGCCAGCAGCGCATCGGGACAGGCTAATGAAAAACTGTTTTTT
CDR3aa: CASSASGQANEKLFF

d_gene: .
j_gene: TRBJ1-1
v_gene: TRBV9
CDR3nt: TGTGCCAGCAACCTACAAGGGGGAGAGCTGAACACTGAAGCTTTCTTT
CDR3aa: CASNLQGGELNTEAFF

d_gene: TRBD1
j_gene: TRBJ1-2
v_gene: TRBV2
CDR3nt: TGTGCCAGCAGTCGGGACAGGGGAAACTATGGCTACACCTTC
CDR3aa: CASSRDRGNYGYTF

d_gene: .
j_gene: TRBJ1-2
v_gene: TRBV27
CDR3nt: TGTGCCAGCAGTAGATCGGGGGGCGCGGTCTATGGCTACACCTTC
CDR3aa: CASSRSGGAVYGYTF

d_gene: .
j_gene: TRBJ1-2
v_gene: TRBV5-5
CDR3nt: TGTGCCAGCAGCTTTTCGGGTATCGACTATGGCTACACCTTC
CDR3aa: CASSFSGIDYGYTF

d_gene: TRBD2
j_gene: TRBJ2-1
v_gene: TRBV7-2
CDR3nt: TGTGCCAGCAGCTTAGCAGCTAGCGCGGGAGGGGTGGAGCAGTTCTTC
CDR3aa: CASSLAASAGGVEQFF

d_gene: .
j_gene: TRBJ2-5
v_gene: TRBV4-2
CDR3nt: TGTGCCAGCAGCCAGGGTTCAGGAGGACAAGAGACCCAGTACTTC
CDR3aa: CASSQGSGGQETQYF

d_gene: .
j_gene: TRBJ1-6
v_gene: TRBV7-2
CDR3nt: TGTGCCAGCAGCTTCTCAGGATCTCCCCTCCACTTT
CDR3aa: CASSFSGSPLHF